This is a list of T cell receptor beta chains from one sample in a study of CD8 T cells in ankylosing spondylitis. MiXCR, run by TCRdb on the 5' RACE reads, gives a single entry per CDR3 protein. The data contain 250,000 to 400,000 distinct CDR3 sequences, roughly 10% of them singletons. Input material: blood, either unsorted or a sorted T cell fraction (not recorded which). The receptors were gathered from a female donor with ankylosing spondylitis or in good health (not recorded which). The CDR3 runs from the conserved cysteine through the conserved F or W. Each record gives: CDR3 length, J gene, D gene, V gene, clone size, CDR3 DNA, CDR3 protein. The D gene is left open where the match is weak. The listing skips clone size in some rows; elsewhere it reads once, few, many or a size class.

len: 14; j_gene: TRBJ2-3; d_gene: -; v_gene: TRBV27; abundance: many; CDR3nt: TGTGCCAGCAGTTATATGGGTGACGGGACGACGCAGTATTTT; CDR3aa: CASSYMGDGTTQYF
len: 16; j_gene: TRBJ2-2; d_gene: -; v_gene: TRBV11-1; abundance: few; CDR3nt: TGTGCCAGCAGCCCTAGCAGAGGACCTGACACCGGGGAGCTGTTTTTT; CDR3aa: CASSPSRGPDTGELFF
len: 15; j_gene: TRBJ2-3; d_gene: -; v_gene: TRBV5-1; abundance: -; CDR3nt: TGCGCCAGCAGCCCTGGGGGTGTGGGGACAGATACGCAGTATTTT; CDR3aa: CASSPGGVGTDTQYF
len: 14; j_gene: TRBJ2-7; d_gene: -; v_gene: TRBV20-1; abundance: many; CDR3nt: TGCAGTGCTAGAGATCCTAGGTTGTGGTACGAGCAGTACTTC; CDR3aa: CSARDPRLWYEQYF
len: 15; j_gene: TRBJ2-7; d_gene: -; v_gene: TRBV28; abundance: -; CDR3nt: TGTGCCAGCAGTTTCCCCACGGGGTCCTCCTACGAGCAGTACTTC; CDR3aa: CASSFPTGSSYEQYF
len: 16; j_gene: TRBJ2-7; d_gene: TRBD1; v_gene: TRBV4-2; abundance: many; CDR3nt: TGTGCCAGCAGCCCAGAATCCGGGACAGGGGGCTACGAGCAGTACTTC; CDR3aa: CASSPESGTGGYEQYF
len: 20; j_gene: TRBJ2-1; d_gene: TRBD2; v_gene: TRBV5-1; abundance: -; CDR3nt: TGCGCCAGCAGCTTGAATATACCGGGACTAGCGGGAGCCGGGGTAAATGAGCAGTTCTTC; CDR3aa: CASSLNIPGLAGAGVNEQFF
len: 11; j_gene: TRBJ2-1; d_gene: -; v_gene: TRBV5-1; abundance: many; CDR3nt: TGCGCCAGCAGCTACGGACAGGAGCAGTTCTTC; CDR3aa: CASSYGQEQFF
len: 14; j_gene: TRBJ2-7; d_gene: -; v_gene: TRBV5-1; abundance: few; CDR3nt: TGCGCCAGCAGCTTGGTTGGGGCCACTGGGGAGCAGTACTTC; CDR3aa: CASSLVGATGEQYF
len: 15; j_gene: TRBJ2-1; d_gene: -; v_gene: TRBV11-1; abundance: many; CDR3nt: TGTGCCAGCAGCTTTGGGAGGCCCTCTTACAATGAGCAGTTCTTC; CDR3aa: CASSFGRPSYNEQFF
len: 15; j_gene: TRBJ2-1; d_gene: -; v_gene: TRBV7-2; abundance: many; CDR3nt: TGTGCCAGCAGCATTAGCGGCAATCTCTACAATGAGCAGTTCTTC; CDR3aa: CASSISGNLYNEQFF
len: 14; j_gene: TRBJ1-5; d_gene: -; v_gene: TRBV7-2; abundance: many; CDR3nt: TGTGCCAGCAGCTTAGGGCAGTTTAATCAGCCCCAGCATTTT; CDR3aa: CASSLGQFNQPQHF
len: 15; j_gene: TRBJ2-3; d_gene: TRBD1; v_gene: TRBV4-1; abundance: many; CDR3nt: TGCGCCAGCAGCGATTACCGGGACAGGGGAAATACGCAGTATTTT; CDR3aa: CASSDYRDRGNTQYF
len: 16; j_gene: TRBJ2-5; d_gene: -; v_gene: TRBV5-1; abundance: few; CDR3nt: TGCGCCAGCAGCTTGTACCAGATACCCGGCCAAGAGACCCAGTACTTC; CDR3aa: CASSLYQIPGQETQYF
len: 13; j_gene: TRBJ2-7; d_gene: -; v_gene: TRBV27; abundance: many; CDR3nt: TGTGCCAGCAGTTTGGCGAAGTCCTACGAGCAGTACTTC; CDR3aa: CASSLAKSYEQYF
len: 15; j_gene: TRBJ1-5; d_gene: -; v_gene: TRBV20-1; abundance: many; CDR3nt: TGCAGTGCCCTGCGCGGACACCTTAGCAATCAGCCCCAGCATTTT; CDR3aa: CSALRGHLSNQPQHF
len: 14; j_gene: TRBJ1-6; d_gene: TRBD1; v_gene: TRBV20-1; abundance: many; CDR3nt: TGCAGTGCTAGTAGGGACAGCAATAATTCACCCCTCCACTTT; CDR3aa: CSASRDSNNSPLHF
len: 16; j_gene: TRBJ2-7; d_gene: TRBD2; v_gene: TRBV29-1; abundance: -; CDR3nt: TGCAGCGTTCGGGGACTAGCGGGAGAGGTAGCCTACGAGCAGTACTTC; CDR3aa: CSVRGLAGEVAYEQYF
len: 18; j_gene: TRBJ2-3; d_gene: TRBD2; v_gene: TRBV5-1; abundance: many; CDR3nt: TGCGCCAGCCGTCGACTAGCGGGGGCTTCGACTAGCACAGATACGCAGTATTTT; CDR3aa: CASRRLAGASTSTDTQYF
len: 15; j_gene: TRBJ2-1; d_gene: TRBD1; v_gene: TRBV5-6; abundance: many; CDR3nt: TGTGCCAGCAGCAGAGACAGGGACCTCTACAATGAGCAGTTCTTC; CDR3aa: CASSRDRDLYNEQFF
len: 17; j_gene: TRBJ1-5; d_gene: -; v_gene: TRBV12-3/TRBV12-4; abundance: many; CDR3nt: TGTGCCAGCACCTACGCCCACCAGAGACGGAACAATCAGCCCCAGCATTTT; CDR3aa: CASTYAHQRRNNQPQHF
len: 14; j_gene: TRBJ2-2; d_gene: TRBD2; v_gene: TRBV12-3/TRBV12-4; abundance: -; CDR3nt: TGTGCCAGCAGCGGACTAGCGGGGACCGGGGAGCTGTTTTTT; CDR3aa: CASSGLAGTGELFF
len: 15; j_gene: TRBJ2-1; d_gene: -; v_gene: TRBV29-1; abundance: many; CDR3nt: TGCAGCGTTGGGGGTGGGGGGGCAGGGTTCAATGAGCAGTTCTTC; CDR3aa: CSVGGGGAGFNEQFF
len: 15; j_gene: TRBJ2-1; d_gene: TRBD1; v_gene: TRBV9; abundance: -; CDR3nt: TGTGCCAGCAGCGTAGCTGGGGACAGATACAATGAGCAGTTCTTC; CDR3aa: CASSVAGDRYNEQFF
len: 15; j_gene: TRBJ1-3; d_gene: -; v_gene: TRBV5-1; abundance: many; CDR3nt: TGCGCCAGCAGCTTGGAGCCCAACTCTGGAAACACCATATATTTT; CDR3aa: CASSLEPNSGNTIYF
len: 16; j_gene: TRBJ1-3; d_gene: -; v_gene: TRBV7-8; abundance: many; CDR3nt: TGTGCCAGCAGCTCGTACCGGGGGGCGATGGGAAACACCATATATTTT; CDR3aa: CASSSYRGAMGNTIYF
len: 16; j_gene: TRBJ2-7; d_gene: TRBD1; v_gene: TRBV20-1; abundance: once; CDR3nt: TGCAGTGCTAGAGGAGCCCTCCCGGGACAGTTCTACGAGCAGTACTTC; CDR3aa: CSARGALPGQFYEQYF
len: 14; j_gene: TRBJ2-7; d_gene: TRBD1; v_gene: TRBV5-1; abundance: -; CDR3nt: TGCGCCAGCAGCTTCCGGACAGGGGATAGCGAGCAGTACTTC; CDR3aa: CASSFRTGDSEQYF
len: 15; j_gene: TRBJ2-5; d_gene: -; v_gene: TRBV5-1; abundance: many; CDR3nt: TGCGCCAGCAGCCTTCAGTGGCGAGGAGAAGAGACCCAGTACTTC; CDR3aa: CASSLQWRGEETQYF
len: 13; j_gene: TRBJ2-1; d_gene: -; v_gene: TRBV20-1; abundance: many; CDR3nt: TGCAGTGCTAGAGGAAATGGGCCTAATGAGCAGTTCTTC; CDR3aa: CSARGNGPNEQFF
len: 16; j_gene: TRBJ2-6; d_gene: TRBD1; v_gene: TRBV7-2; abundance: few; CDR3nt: TGTGCCAGCAGCTTAAGGACAGGGTTCGGGGCCAACGTCCTGACTTTC; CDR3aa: CASSLRTGFGANVLTF
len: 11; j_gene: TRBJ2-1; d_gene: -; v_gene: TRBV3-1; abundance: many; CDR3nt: TGTGCCAGCAGCCAATTTAATGAGCAGTTCTTC; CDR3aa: CASSQFNEQFF
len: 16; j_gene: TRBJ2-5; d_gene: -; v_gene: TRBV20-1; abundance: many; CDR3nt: TGCAGTGCTAGACTTCCAGGGAAGGTGCTGGGGGAGACCCAGTACTTC; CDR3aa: CSARLPGKVLGETQYF
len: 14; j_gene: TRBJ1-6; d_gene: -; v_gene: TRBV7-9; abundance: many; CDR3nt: TGTGCCAGCAGCGACGGACAGTATAATTCACCCCTCCACTTT; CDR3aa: CASSDGQYNSPLHF
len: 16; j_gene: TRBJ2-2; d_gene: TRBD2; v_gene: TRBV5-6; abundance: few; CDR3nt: TGTGCCAGCACTCCTTGGGGGGGGTTAAACACCGGGGAGCTGTTTTTT; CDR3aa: CASTPWGGLNTGELFF
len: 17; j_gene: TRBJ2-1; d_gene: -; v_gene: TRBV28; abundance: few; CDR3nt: TGTGCCAGCTTCCCCTTACTGGGTGCCAGCTCCTACAATGAGCAGTTCTTC; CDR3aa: CASFPLLGASSYNEQFF
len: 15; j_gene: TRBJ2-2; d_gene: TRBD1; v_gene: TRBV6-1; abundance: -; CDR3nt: TGTGCCACCTTATGGACAGGGGGCAACACCGGGGAGCTGTTTTTT; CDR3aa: CATLWTGGNTGELFF
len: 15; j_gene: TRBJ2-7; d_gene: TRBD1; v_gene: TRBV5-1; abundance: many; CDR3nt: TGCGCCAGCAGCTTCGGACAGGGTAAGATCTACGAGCAGTACTTC; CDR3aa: CASSFGQGKIYEQYF
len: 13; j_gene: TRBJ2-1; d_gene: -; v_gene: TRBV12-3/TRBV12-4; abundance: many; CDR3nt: TGTGCCAGCACCTGGGTGGGATACAATGAGCAGTTCTTC; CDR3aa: CASTWVGYNEQFF
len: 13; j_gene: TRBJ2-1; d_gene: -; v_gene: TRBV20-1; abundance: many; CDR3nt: TGCAGTGCTGAAGACAAGCCGGGAGATGAGCAGTTCTTC; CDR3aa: CSAEDKPGDEQFF
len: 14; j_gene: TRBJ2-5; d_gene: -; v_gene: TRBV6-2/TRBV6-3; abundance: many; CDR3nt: TGTGCCAGCAGTTACATAGGGCCTGAGGAGACCCAGTACTTC; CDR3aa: CASSYIGPEETQYF
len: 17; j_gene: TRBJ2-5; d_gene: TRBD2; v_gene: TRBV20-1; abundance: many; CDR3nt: TGCAGTGCTAGAGATCCGATCGGGACTAGCGGACAAGAGACCCAGTACTTC; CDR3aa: CSARDPIGTSGQETQYF
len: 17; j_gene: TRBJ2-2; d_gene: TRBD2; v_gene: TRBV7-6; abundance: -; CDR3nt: TGTGCCAGCAGCTCCCTCGGACTAGCGGGAACTTATGGGGAGCTGTTTTTT; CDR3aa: CASSSLGLAGTYGELFF
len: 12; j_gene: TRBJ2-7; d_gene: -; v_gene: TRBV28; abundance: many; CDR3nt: TGTGCCAGCAGCCTCCCCCACTCCGAGCAGTACTTC; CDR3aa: CASSLPHSEQYF
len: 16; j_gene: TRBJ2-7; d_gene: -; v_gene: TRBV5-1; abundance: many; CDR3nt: TGCGCCAGCAGCTTGGCAGGAAGAAGGACTCCCTACGAGCAGTACTTC; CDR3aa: CASSLAGRRTPYEQYF
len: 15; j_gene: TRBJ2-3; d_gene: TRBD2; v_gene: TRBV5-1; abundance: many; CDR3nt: TGCGCCAGCAGCCCACTCGGGGGGGCTGGAGATACGCAGTATTTT; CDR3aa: CASSPLGGAGDTQYF
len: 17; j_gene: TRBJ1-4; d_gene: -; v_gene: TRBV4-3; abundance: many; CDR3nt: TGCGCCAGCAGCCAAAGCGGGACGTTAAGGTCTAATGAAAAACTGTTTTTT; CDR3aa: CASSQSGTLRSNEKLFF
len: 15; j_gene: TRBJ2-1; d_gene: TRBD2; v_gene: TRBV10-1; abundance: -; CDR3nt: TGCGCCAGCAGCGAGGCGGGAGCGTCCTACAATGAGCAGTTCTTC; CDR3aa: CASSEAGASYNEQFF
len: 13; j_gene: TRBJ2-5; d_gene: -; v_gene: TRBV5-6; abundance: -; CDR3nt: TGTGCCAGCAGCTCTTGGGAATTGGAGACCCAGTACTTC; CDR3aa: CASSSWELETQYF
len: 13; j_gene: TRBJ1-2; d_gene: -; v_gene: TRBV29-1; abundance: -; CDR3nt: TGCAGCGTTGATATATTAGGGGGCTATGGCTACACCTTC; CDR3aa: CSVDILGGYGYTF
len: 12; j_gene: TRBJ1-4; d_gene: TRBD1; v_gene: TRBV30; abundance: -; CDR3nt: TGTGCCTGGACCCCAGGGGGCGAAAAACTGTTTTTT; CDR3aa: CAWTPGGEKLFF
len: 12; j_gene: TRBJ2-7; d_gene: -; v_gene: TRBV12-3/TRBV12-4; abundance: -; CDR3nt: TGTGCCAGCAGTGGACCAGCCTACGAGCAGTACTTC; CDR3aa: CASSGPAYEQYF
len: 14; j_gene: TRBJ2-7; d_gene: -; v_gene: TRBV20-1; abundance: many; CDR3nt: TGCAGTGCGAGAACACGGGGTGGAACCTACGAGCAGTACTTC; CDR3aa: CSARTRGGTYEQYF
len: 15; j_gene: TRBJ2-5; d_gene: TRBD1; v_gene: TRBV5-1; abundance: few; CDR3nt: TGCGCCAGCAGCTTCATGACAGGGGGGTCAGAGACCCAGTACTTC; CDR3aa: CASSFMTGGSETQYF
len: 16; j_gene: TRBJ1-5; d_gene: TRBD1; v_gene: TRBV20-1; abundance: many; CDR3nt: TGCAGTGCTCGACCTGAGGGACAGGGTCGGTACCAGCCCCAGCATTTT; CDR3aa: CSARPEGQGRYQPQHF